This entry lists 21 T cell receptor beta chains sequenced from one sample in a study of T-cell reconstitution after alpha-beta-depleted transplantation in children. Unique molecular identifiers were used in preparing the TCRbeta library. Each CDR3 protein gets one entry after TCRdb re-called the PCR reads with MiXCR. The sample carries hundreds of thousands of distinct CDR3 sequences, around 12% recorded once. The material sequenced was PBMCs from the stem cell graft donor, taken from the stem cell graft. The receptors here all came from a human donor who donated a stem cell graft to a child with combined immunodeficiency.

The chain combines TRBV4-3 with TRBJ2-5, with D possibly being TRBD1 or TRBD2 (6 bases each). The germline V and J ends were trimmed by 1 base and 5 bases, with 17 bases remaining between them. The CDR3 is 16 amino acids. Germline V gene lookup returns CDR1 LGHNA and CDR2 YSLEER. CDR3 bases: TGCGCCAGCAGCCAAGTGGCCGGGGGCGGCTGGGAGACCCAGTACTTC. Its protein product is CASSQVAGGGWETQYF.

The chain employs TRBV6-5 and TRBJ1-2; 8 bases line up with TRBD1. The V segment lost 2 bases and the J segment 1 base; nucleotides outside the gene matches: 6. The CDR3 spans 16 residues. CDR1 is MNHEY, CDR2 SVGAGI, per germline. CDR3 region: CASSYLTGTGNYGYTF. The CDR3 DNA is TGTGCCAGCAGTTACCTGACCGGGACAGGTAACTATGGCTACACCTTC.

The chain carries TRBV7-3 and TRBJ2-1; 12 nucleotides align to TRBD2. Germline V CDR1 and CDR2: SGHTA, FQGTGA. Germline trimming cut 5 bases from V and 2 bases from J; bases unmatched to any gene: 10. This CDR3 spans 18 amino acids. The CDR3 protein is CASSQLAGGIAPYNEQFF. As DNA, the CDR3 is TGTGCCAGCAGCCAACTAGCGGGAGGAATCGCGCCCTACAATGAGCAGTTCTTC.

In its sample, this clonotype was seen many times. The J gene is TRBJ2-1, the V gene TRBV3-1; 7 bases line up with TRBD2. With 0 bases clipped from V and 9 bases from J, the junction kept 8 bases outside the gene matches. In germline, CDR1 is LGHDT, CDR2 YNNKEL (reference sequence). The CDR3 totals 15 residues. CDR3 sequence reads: CASSQDGRELGEQFF. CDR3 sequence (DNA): TGTGCCAGCAGCCAAGATGGGCGGGAGCTGGGTGAGCAGTTCTTC.

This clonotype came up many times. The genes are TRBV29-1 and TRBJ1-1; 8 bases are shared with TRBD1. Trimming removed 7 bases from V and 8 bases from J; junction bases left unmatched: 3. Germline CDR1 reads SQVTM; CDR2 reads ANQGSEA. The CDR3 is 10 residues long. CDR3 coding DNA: TGCAGCGCCGGACAGGGAGAAGCTTTCTTT. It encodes CSAGQGEAFF.

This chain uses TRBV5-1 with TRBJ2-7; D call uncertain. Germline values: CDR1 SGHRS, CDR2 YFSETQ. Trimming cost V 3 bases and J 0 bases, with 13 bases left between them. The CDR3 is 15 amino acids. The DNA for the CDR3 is TGCGCCAGCAGCTGCTGGACCGACTTCTCCTACGAGCAGTACTTC. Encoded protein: CASSCWTDFSYEQYF.

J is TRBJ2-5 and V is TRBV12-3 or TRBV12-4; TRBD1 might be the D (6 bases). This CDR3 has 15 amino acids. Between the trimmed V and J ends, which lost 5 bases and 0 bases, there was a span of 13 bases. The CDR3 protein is CASSRQETYQETQYF. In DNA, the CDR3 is TGTGCCAGCAGTCGACAGGAGACGTACCAAGAGACCCAGTACTTC.

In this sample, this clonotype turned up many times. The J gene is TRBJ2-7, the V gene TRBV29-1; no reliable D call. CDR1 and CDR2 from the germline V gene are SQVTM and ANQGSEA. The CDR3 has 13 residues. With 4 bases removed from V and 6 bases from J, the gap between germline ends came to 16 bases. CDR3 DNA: TGCAGCGTTGGCCTCCAAGGCCTCCTCGAGCAGTACTTC. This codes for CSVGLQGLLEQYF.

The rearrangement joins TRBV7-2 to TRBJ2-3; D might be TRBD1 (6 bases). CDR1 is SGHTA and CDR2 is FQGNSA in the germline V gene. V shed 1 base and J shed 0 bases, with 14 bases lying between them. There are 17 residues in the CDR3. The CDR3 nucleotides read TGTGCCAGCAGCTTAGGGCTGACAGGCACCAGCACAGATACGCAGTATTTT. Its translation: CASSLGLTGTSTDTQYF.

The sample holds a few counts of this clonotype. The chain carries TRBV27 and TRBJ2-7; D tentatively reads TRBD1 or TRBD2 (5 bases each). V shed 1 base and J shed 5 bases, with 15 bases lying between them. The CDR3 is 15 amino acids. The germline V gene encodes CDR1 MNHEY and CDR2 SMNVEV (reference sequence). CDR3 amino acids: CASSLLGREPNEQYF. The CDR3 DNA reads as TGTGCCAGCAGTTTATTGGGCAGGGAGCCCAACGAGCAGTACTTC.

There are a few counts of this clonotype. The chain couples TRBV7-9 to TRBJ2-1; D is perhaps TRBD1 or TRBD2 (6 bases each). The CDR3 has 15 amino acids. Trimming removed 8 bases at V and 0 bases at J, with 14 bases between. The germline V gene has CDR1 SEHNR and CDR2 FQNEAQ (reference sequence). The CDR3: CASRGPSSSYNEQFF. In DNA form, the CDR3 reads TGTGCCAGCCGGGGGCCCTCGAGCTCCTACAATGAGCAGTTCTTC.

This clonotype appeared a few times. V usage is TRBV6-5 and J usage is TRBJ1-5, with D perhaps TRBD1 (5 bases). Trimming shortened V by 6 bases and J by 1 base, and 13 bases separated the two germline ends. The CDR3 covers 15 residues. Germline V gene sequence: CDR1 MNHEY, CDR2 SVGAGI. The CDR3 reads CASSLGGSSNQPQHF. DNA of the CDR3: TGTGCCAGCAGCCTGGGGGGGTCAAGCAATCAGCCCCAGCATTTT.

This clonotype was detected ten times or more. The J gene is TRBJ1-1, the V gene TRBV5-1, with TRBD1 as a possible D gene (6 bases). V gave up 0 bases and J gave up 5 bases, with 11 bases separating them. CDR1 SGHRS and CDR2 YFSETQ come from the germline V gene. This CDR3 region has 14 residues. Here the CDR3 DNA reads TGCGCCAGCAGCTTGGAACGGAGGGGGACTGAAGCTTTCTTT. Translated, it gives CASSLERRGTEAFF.

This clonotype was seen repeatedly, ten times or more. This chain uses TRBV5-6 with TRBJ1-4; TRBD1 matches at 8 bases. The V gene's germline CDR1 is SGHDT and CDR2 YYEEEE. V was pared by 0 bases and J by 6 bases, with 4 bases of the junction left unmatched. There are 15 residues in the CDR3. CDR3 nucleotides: TGTGCCAGCAGCTTGGTCGCGACAGGGGATGAAAAACTGTTTTTT. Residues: CASSLVATGDEKLFF.

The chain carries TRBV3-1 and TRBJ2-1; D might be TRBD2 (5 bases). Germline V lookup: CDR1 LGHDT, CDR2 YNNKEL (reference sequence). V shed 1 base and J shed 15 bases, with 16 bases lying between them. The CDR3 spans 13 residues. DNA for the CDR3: TGTGCCAGCAGCCAAGCGAGTCAGTCCCGGGGGTTCTTC. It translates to CASSQASQSRGFF.

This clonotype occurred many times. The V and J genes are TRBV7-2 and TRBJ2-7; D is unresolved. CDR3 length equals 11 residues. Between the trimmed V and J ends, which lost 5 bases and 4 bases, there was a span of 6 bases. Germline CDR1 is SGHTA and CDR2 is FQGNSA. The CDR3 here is CASSPNYEQYF. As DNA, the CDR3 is TGTGCCAGCAGCCCCAATTACGAGCAGTACTTC.

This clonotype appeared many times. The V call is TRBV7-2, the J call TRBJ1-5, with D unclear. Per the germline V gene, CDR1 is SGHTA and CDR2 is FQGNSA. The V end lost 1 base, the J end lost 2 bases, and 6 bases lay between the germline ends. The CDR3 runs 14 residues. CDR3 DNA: TGTGCCAGCAGCTTAGTGGCGGGCAATCAGCCCCAGCATTTT. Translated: CASSLVAGNQPQHF. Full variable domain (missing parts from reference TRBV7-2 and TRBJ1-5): GAGVSQSPSNKVTEKGKDVELRCDPISGHTALYWYRQSLGQGLEFLIYFQGNSAPDKSGLPSDRFSAERTGGSVSTLTIQRTQQEDSAVYLCASSLVAGNQPQHFGDGTRLSIL.

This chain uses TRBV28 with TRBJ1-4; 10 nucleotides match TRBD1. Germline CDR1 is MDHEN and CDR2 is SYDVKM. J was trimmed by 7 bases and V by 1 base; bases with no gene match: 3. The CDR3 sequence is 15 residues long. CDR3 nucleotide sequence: TGTGCCAGCAGTTTATTTGGGACAGGGGTTGAAAAACTGTTTTTT. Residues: CASSLFGTGVEKLFF. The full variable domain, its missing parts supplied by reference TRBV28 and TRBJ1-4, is DVKVTQSSRYLVKRTGEKVFLECVQDMDHENMFWYRQDPGLGLRLIYFSYDVKMKEKGDIPEGYSVSREKKERFSLILESASTNQTSMYLCASSLFGTGVEKLFFGSGTQLSVL.

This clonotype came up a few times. CDR3: CAISESRTDTGELFF. DNA for the CDR3: TGTGCCATCAGTGAGTCCCGGACAGACACCGGGGAGCTGTTTTTT. This chain connects TRBV10-3 to TRBJ2-2, with D maybe TRBD1 (6 bases). Germline-derived CDR1 and CDR2 are ENHRY and SYGVKD. The CDR3 covers 15 residues. V was shortened by 0 bases and J by 3 bases, with 8 bases between the two germline ends.

The CDR3 DNA reads TGTGCCAGCAGCCCTCGAACCGCCGGGAATGAGCAGTTCTTC. Translation gives CASSPRTAGNEQFF. The rearrangement uses TRBV28 and TRBJ2-1; D remains ambiguous. With 6 bases removed from V and 7 bases from J, the gap between germline ends came to 16 bases. The CDR3 loop spans 14 amino acids. Germline-derived CDR1 and CDR2 are MDHEN and SYDVKM.

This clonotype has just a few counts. CDR3 sequence (DNA): TGTGCCAGCTCACCGGTGACCCAGTCGGCCTATGGCTACACCTTC. Amino acid sequence: CASSPVTQSAYGYTF. The chain joins TRBV18 to TRBJ1-2; D gene ambiguous. The CDR3 length is 15 residues. CDR1 is KGHSH, CDR2 LQKENI, per germline. V shed 3 bases and J shed 4 bases, with 15 bases lying between them. Full variable domain (remainder filled in from reference TRBV18 and TRBJ1-2): NAGVMQNPRHLVRRRGQEARLRCSPMKGHSHVYWYRQLPEEGLKFMVYLQKENIIDESGMPKERFSAEFPKEGPSILRIQQVVRGDSAAYFCASSPVTQSAYGYTFGSGTRLTVV.